This T cell receptor beta chain was captured in a study of shared clonotypes between healthy human individuals. Germline-derived CDR1 and CDR2 are SGDLS and YYNGEE. V was cut by 4 bases and J by 6 bases, with 14 bases left in between. The CDR3 is made up of 14 amino acids. The authors ran the assay at deep level. Clones were read by immunoSEQ multiplex PCR, and TCRdb kept only the in-frame ones, dropping some. The sample carries 2 million to 2.5 million clones, 80% to 95% recorded once. A remark on this clone: Additional DNA sequences in this sample encode the identical CDR3.

This sequence originates from a man aged 18 to 35 in good health. Some clones in this sample may be carry-over from other donors' samples. V is TRBV9 and J is TRBJ1-5, with D possibly TRBD1 on 5 matching bases. Material: naive CD4+ T cells from PBMCs. Subset meaning: CD45RA+ positively selected. CDR3 sequence reads: CASSPRGVGQPQHF. The CDR3 nucleotides are TGTGCCAGCAGCCCTAGAGGGGTCGGTCAGCCCCAGCATTTT.